One and the same sample provided the 32 T cell receptor beta chains below, sequenced in a study of T cells in Graves' hyperthyroidism and ophthalmopathy. The source material, RNA transcripts, was used to amplify TCR beta CDR3 regions. In the first-round RT-PCR of the TCR CDR3, the HTBI primer set was used. TCRdb analysed the multiplex PCR reads with MiXCR anew, one entry per CDR3 protein. This sample has about 620,000 distinct CDR3 sequences, with about 16% found just once. The sequencing input was blood. The receptors were gathered from a woman between 25 and 40 years old with Graves' hyperthyroidism.

This chain links TRBV27 with TRBJ1-5; tentatively, D is TRBD1 (6 bases). Germline V gives CDR1 MNHEY, CDR2 SMNVEV (reference sequence). The CDR3 sequence is 13 residues long. Trimming stripped 4 bases from V and 6 bases from J, with 10 bases between. The CDR3 coding sequence is TGTGCCAGCAGTTACAGGGTCGGTCAGCCCCAGCATTTT. Protein product: CASSYRVGQPQHF.

V gene TRBV4-2 combines with J gene TRBJ1-2; 7 bases map to TRBD1. J lost 10 bases, V lost 1 base, and 12 bases had no gene match. Germline V gives CDR1 LGHNA, CDR2 YNFKEQ. CDR3 size: 15 residues. CDR3 sequence reads: CASSQGLTGTETYTF. Here the CDR3 DNA reads TGTGCCAGCAGCCAAGGGTTGACCGGGACAGAGACCTACACCTTC.

A few counts support this clonotype. A much more abundant neighbour one base away suggests this may be a read error. The V gene is TRBV12-3 or TRBV12-4, the J gene TRBJ2-3; D possibly corresponds to TRBD2 (5 bases). This CDR3 has 16 residues. The V end was cut by 2 bases, the J end by 0 bases, with 12 bases between. The CDR3: CASSLRQEVSTDTQYF. CDR3 DNA sequence: TGTGCCAGCAGTTTAAGGCAGGAGGTTAGCACAGATACGCAGTATTTT.

About this clonotype itself: One end of the junction does not line up with germline, which may come from a read error. The V and J genes are TRBV12-3 or TRBV12-4 and TRBJ2-7; D unclear. This CDR3 contains 13 residues. The CDR3 protein is CPSSPGPTYEQYF. The CDR3 DNA sequence: TGTCCCAGCAGCCCGGGCCCCACCTACGAGCAGTACTTC.

This clonotype appeared many times. The V call is TRBV6-2 or TRBV6-3, the J call TRBJ2-7, with TRBD2 identical over 12 bases. The V gene's germline CDR1 is MNHEY and CDR2 SVGEGT. Trimming at V came to 0 bases and at J to 4 bases, leaving 7 bases not matched to a gene. This CDR3 spans 17 amino acids. CDR3 protein: CASSYSTSGSSRYEQYF. The CDR3 DNA reads as TGTGCCAGCAGTTACTCGACTAGCGGGAGTAGTAGATACGAGCAGTACTTC.

The rearrangement links TRBV3-1 to TRBJ1-3; 9 bases fit TRBD1. Germline V gene data show CDR1 as LGHDT and CDR2 as YNNKEL (reference sequence). This CDR3 region has 16 residues. V lost 4 bases and J lost 2; bases outside the gene matches: 6. CDR3 nucleotides: TGTGCCAGCAGCCCGCCACAGGGGGCTGCTGGAAACACCATATATTTT. Its protein product is CASSPPQGAAGNTIYF.

The rearrangement links TRBV19 to TRBJ2-3, with a possible D match to TRBD1 (5 bases). Germline CDR1 is LNHDA and CDR2 is SQIVND (reference sequence). The CDR3 has 13 residues. Trimming shortened V by 4 bases and J by 5 bases, and 10 bases separated the two germline ends. CDR3 sequence (DNA): TGTGCCAGTAGTAAAGGGGCTGGAGATACGCAGTATTTT. It translates to CASSKGAGDTQYF.

This clonotype was picked up many times. The chain couples TRBV20-1 to TRBJ2-5; D may match TRBD1 or TRBD2 (5 bases each). The V and J ends lost 0 bases and 11 bases respectively, with 13 bases between them. The length of the CDR3 is 12 residues. From germline, CDR1 is DFQATT and CDR2 SNEGSKA (reference sequence). CDR3 DNA: TGCAGTGCTAGAGATCTGGGGGACCTTCAGTACTTC. This codes for CSARDLGDLQYF.

This clonotype was recorded at least ten times. The V and J genes are TRBV2 and TRBJ1-2; TRBD1 agrees at 9 bases. The CDR3 extends over 15 amino acids. Germline V CDR1 and CDR2: SNHLY, FYNNEI. Trimming at V came to 5 bases and at J to 8 bases, leaving 12 bases not matched to a gene. The CDR3 region has the DNA TGTGCCAGCAGTACCTTTTTGGGACAGGGACGGGGCTACACCTTC. This gives the protein CASSTFLGQGRGYTF.

The chain carries TRBV13 and TRBJ2-1; the D gene could be TRBD1 or TRBD2 (5 bases each). This CDR3 region has 16 residues. The V gene's germline CDR1 is PRHDT and CDR2 FYEKMQ (reference sequence). The V end was cut by 4 bases, the J end by 7 bases, with 20 bases between. The CDR3 DNA reads as TGTGCCAGCAGCTCGAGGGACGGGTCCTTAGGGAATGAGCAGTTCTTC. It specifies CASSSRDGSLGNEQFF.

The chain uses TRBV4-1 and TRBJ2-7; possibly TRBD1 for D (6 bases). The V and J ends lost 6 bases and 6 bases respectively, with 21 bases between them. CDR3 length equals 15 residues. Germline CDR1 and CDR2: MGHRA and YSYEKL. The CDR3 coding sequence is TGCGCCAGCAGACCTCAGGGTGGGGGCCCTCTCGAGCAGTACTTC. Translating gives CASRPQGGGPLEQYF.

There are a few counts of this clonotype. The V and J genes are TRBV19 and TRBJ1-5; perhaps TRBD1 as D (5 bases). CDR3 length equals 13 residues. Between the trimmed V and J ends, which lost 2 bases and 6 bases, there was a span of 8 bases. Germline V lookup: CDR1 LNHDA, CDR2 SQIVND (reference sequence). The DNA for the CDR3 is TGTGCCAGTAGTATAACAGGCCCTCAGCCCCAGCATTTT. Its protein product is CASSITGPQPQHF. The full variable domain, with the rest looked up from reference TRBV19 and TRBJ1-5, is DGGITQSPKYLFRKEGQNVTLSCEQNLNHDAMYWYRQDPGQGLRLIYYSQIVNDFQKGDIAEGYSVSREKKESFPLTVTSAQKNPTAFYLCASSITGPQPQHFGDGTRLSIL.

The CDR3 nucleotides are TGCAGTGCTAGAGATCCCTCCGTGTCGGGGGGCACTGAAGCTTTCTTT. Protein product: CSARDPSVSGGTEAFF. This chain uses TRBV20-1 with TRBJ1-1, with D perhaps matching TRBD1 (5 bases). Trimming stripped 0 bases from V and 4 bases from J, with 18 bases between. The CDR3 runs 16 residues. From germline, CDR1 is DFQATT and CDR2 SNEGSKA (reference sequence).

This clonotype was seen only a few times. The chain carries TRBV27 and TRBJ2-7; 7 nucleotides line up with TRBD2. With 3 bases clipped from V and 3 bases from J, the junction kept 5 bases outside the gene matches. Germline-derived CDR1 and CDR2 are MNHEY and SMNVEV (reference sequence). The CDR3 runs to 14 residues. In nucleotides, the CDR3 is TGTGCCAGCAGTTTCGACGGGGGGTTCTACGAGCAGTACTTC. This gives the protein CASSFDGGFYEQYF.

In this sample, this clonotype turned up once. The chain employs TRBV28 and TRBJ2-1; perhaps TRBD2 as D (6 bases). Between the trimmed V and J ends, which lost 5 bases and 0 bases, there was a span of 17 bases. Germline V lookup: CDR1 MDHEN, CDR2 SYDVKM. The CDR3 spans 17 residues. The CDR3: CASSESSVGGSYNEQFF. DNA for the CDR3: TGTGCCAGCAGTGAATCGTCGGTCGGGGGCTCCTACAATGAGCAGTTCTTC.

The gene calls are TRBV3-1 and TRBJ2-1, with D possibly TRBD2 on 6 matching bases. The CDR3 length is 14 residues. CDR1 is LGHDT, CDR2 YNNKEL, per germline (reference sequence). Trimming took 5 bases from V and 5 from J, leaving 13 bases between them. The CDR3 DNA sequence: TGTGCCAGCAGCTCTTGGGGGGATCACAATGAGCAGTTCTTC. Encoded protein: CASSSWGDHNEQFF.

This clonotype was counted ten times or more. The rearrangement uses TRBV24-1 and TRBJ2-5; 7 nucleotides agree with TRBD2. The CDR3 consists of 15 residues. V dropped 4 bases and J dropped 2; count of bases not matched to a gene: 6. Germline V CDR1 and CDR2: KGHDR, SFDVKD. CDR3 region: CATSDLRSGQETQYF. DNA for the CDR3: TGTGCCACCAGTGACTTGCGTAGCGGGCAAGAGACCCAGTACTTC.

The rearrangement uses TRBV6-1 and TRBJ1-6, with D perhaps TRBD1 (6 bases). CDR1 and CDR2 (germline): MNHNS, SASEGT. The CDR3 is made up of 16 amino acids. Trimming stripped 3 bases from V and 8 bases from J, with 17 bases between. This CDR3 reads CASSDGRWRGDSPLHF. The CDR3 DNA reads as TGTGCCAGCAGTGATGGACGTTGGAGGGGGGATTCACCCCTCCACTTT.

This clonotype was counted only a few times. This sequence joins TRBV15 and TRBJ2-5; 12 nucleotides align to TRBD2. CDR3 length equals 15 residues. V was clipped by 5 bases and J by 4 bases; unmatched bases: 5. Germline assignment: CDR1 LNHNV and CDR2 YYDKDF (reference sequence). The CDR3 sequence is CATSARLAGAETQYF. CDR3 nucleotide sequence: TGTGCCACCAGCGCCAGACTAGCGGGAGCAGAGACCCAGTACTTC.

This clonotype was picked up many times. The chain recombines TRBV7-2 with TRBJ2-7, with 7 positions matching TRBD2. The V segment lost 5 bases and the J segment 9 bases; nucleotides outside the gene matches: 10. The CDR3 is 13 amino acids. CDR1 SGHTA and CDR2 FQGNSA come from the germline V gene. The CDR3 sequence is CASSRGWASGQYF. CDR3 nucleotides: TGTGCCAGCAGCCGGGGGTGGGCTAGCGGGCAGTACTTC.

This clonotype has at least ten counts. The rearrangement links TRBV28 to TRBJ1-1, with a tentative D call TRBD1 (5 bases). V was pared by 3 bases and J by 3 bases, with 11 bases between. Germline V gene lookup returns CDR1 MDHEN and CDR2 SYDVKM. This CDR3 contains 14 residues. CDR3 region: CASSFRVRDTEAFF. The CDR3 DNA follows: TGTGCCAGCAGTTTCAGGGTAAGGGACACTGAAGCTTTCTTT.

A few counts support this clonotype. V gene TRBV4-2 combines with J gene TRBJ1-1, with 10 bases matching TRBD1. Germline V gene sequence: CDR1 LGHNA, CDR2 YNFKEQ. Unmatched junction bases numbered 15, after V lost 4 bases and J lost 4 bases. CDR3 length: 18 amino acids. Here the CDR3 DNA reads TGTGCCAGCAGCCCTCTTACGGGACAGGGGTGGACAGGCACTGAAGCTTTCTTT. As protein: CASSPLTGQGWTGTEAFF.

This clonotype has ten or more counts. The chain has TRBV27 and TRBJ1-1; the match to TRBD1 covers 11 bases. CDR3 length equals 16 residues. V shed 6 bases, J shed 1 base, and the junction held 7 bases outside the gene matches. Looked up from germline, CDR1 is MNHEY and CDR2 is SMNVEV (reference sequence). CDR3 residues: CASRDGTGGTNTEAFF. In DNA form, the CDR3 reads TGTGCCAGCAGAGACGGGACAGGGGGGACGAACACTGAAGCTTTCTTT.

This clonotype has just a few counts. J is TRBJ1-5 and V is TRBV28; TRBD1 matches at 10 bases. The CDR3 is made up of 15 amino acids. Germline CDR1 is MDHEN and CDR2 is SYDVKM. The J segment lost 2 bases and the V segment lost 7 bases, leaving 5 bases of the junction unmatched. The CDR3 DNA follows: TGTGCCAGCACCCGCGGGACAGGGGGCAATCAGCCCCAGCATTTT. As protein: CASTRGTGGNQPQHF.

The V call is TRBV4-3, the J call TRBJ2-5, with D unresolved. CDR1 is LGHNA and CDR2 is YSLEER in the germline V gene. The CDR3 spans 14 residues. V shed 4 bases and J shed 7 bases, with 16 bases lying between them. The CDR3 sequence is CASSPSKWLGTQYF. Here the CDR3 DNA reads TGCGCCAGCAGCCCGTCTAAATGGCTGGGGACCCAGTACTTC.

The chain uses TRBV6-6 and TRBJ1-4, with TRBD1 identical over 10 bases. J was trimmed by 7 bases and V by 2 bases; bases with no gene match: 13. From germline, CDR1 is MNHNY and CDR2 SVGAGI (reference sequence). This CDR3 has 18 residues. The CDR3: CASSYLGQGGSAGEKLFF. DNA for the CDR3: TGTGCCAGCAGTTACCTCGGACAGGGGGGGTCTGCGGGTGAAAAACTGTTTTTT.

At least ten counts were recorded for this clonotype. The chain carries TRBV28 and TRBJ2-7; 9 nucleotides agree with TRBD1. J was trimmed by 0 bases and V by 4 bases; bases with no gene match: 4. CDR3 length: 15 residues. Per germline, CDR1 MDHEN and CDR2 SYDVKM. Written as DNA, the CDR3 is TGTGCCAGCAGTTCCAGACAGGGGGTCTCCTACGAGCAGTACTTC. Translating gives CASSSRQGVSYEQYF. The full variable domain, its missing parts supplied by reference TRBV28 and TRBJ2-7, is DVKVTQSSRYLVKRTGEKVFLECVQDMDHENMFWYRQDPGLGLRLIYFSYDVKMKEKGDIPEGYSVSREKKERFSLILESASTNQTSMYLCASSSRQGVSYEQYFGPGTRLTVT.

This clonotype was recorded a few times. The V gene is TRBV29-1, the J gene TRBJ1-2; D possibly corresponds to TRBD1 (5 bases). There are 13 residues in the CDR3. Trimming removed 7 bases at V and 7 bases at J, with 19 bases between. Germline CDR1 SQVTM, CDR2 ANQGSEA. CDR3 DNA: TGCAGCGAACGAACCGCCGGGGGAGGTGGCTACACCTTC. Translated: CSERTAGGGGYTF.

CDR3 amino acids: CASSIDGPNRSGANVLTF. The CDR3 DNA reads as TGTGCCAGTAGTATAGATGGCCCTAATAGGTCTGGGGCCAACGTCCTGACTTTC. The chain couples TRBV19 to TRBJ2-6, with D unresolved. Germline CDR1 LNHDA, CDR2 SQIVND (reference sequence). Trimming removed 0 bases at V and 1 base at J, with 13 bases between. The CDR3 contains 18 residues.

Only a few counts were recorded for this clonotype. It may be a read error: a sequence one base away is much more abundant. The chain has TRBV12-3 or TRBV12-4 and TRBJ1-1; no firm D call. The CDR3 contains 13 residues. The CDR3 region is CASSSQVPTGAFF. In DNA, the CDR3 is TGTGCCAGCAGTTCCCAGGTGCCCACTGGAGCTTTCTTT.

V and J are TRBV19 and TRBJ1-2; 8 bases line up with TRBD1. V trimming: 6 bases; J trimming: 6 bases; junction bases outside the gene matches: 9. The CDR3 contains 14 residues. Germline V CDR1 and CDR2: LNHDA, SQIVND (reference sequence). Written as DNA, the CDR3 is TGTGCCAGTAGCATAACAGGGGGACGAGATGGCTACACCTTC. This translates into CASSITGGRDGYTF.

This clonotype has a count of ten or more. V usage is TRBV27 and J usage is TRBJ2-3; no firm D call. V was trimmed by 6 bases and J by 4 bases, leaving 17 bases between them. The CDR3 covers 15 residues. From germline, CDR1 is MNHEY and CDR2 SMNVEV (reference sequence). This chain's CDR3 is CASSPLGLDADTQYF. The CDR3, as DNA: TGTGCCAGCAGCCCACTGGGCTTAGATGCAGATACGCAGTATTTT.